Described below is a single TCR beta chain sequence and its context. The V and J ends lost 5 bases and 10 bases respectively, with 12 bases between them. Germline loops: CDR1 MNHEY, CDR2 SVGAGI. The CDR3 consists of 13 residues. This sample was taken from a study of Ad26.COV2.S vaccination and SARS-CoV-2 variants. Assay: immunoSEQ multiplex PCR; the TCRdb copy retains only in-frame clones and omits some. The sample has just over 350,000 clones; 80% to 90% are singletons. Documented treatment: about 20 received Ad26.COV2.S at low or high dose, single or two shots; roughly five received placebo; per-sample allocation not given. Specimens were obtained on day 63 following the first vaccine or placebo injection.

The gene calls are TRBV6-5 and TRBJ1-6; D is possibly TRBD1 (5 bases). The receptor's source is a person aged 18 to 65 who received the Ad26.COV2.S COVID-19 vaccine or a placebo. Specimen: peripheral blood, collected in a trial of Ad26.COV2.S vaccine versus placebo. The CDR3 protein is CASSLQGGSPLHF. The CDR3 nucleotides read TGTGCCAGCAGTCTGCAGGGCGGCTCACCCCTCCACTTT.